This T cell receptor (beta chain) was retrieved from a study of OX40 agonist ivuxolimab in advanced cancers. For the wider study: Ivuxolimab was an agonistic, fully human IgG2 monoclonal antibody directed against OX40 (CD134), a costimulatory receptor. In the dose-escalation cohort, approximately 82% of patients were male, and the mean age was 60 years with a range of about 23 to 79. Patients were allowed to have had prior anti-PD-1, anti-PD-L1 or anti-CTLA-4 therapy, and approximately 40% of the dose-escalation patients had been treated with checkpoint inhibitors. Intravenous ivuxolimab was administered to patients every 2 weeks at six dose levels: 0.01, 0.1, 0.3, 1.5, 3 and 10 mg/kg. Of the roughly 54 dose-escalation patients, hepatocellular carcinoma was present in around 19, melanoma in roughly 15, renal cell carcinoma in 9 and head and neck cancer in 9. Peripheral TCRbeta sequencing was intended to test whether TCR sequence diversity was altered and clonal T-cell expansion was caused by ivuxolimab. Partial responses occurred in three dose-escalation patients: two with cutaneous melanoma and one with hepatocellular carcinoma. The paper describes the monotherapy dose-escalation part (N of about 47 patients) of the phase I trial of ivuxolimab. Overall results and qualifications from the work: At doses from 0.1 to 3.0 mg/kg, clonal expansion was seen in both CD4+ and CD8+ blood T cells between baseline and week 6. After ivuxolimab, expanded clones were on average more numerous among CD8+ T cells than among CD4+ T cells. Low levels of normalized T-cell clonal expansion were also shown by some nonresponding patients. In the 0.1-3.0 mg/kg groups, partial responders were among the patients with the lowest normalized peripheral clonal expansion, particularly in CD8+ T cells. The antigen specificity of the peripheral T cells that underwent clonal expansion was not determined.

Patients with a history of autoimmune disease or receiving systemic immunosuppression were excluded from the trial. In every dose cohort, peripheral blood was drawn for TCR sequencing at baseline, cycle 4 day 1, and cycle 7 day 1. Samples came from an open-label, multicenter, first-in-human phase I dose-escalation trial of ivuxolimab. Adults with locally advanced or metastatic head and neck squamous cell, hepatocellular, melanoma or renal cell carcinoma were enrolled in the trial. CD4+ and CD8+ T cells were sorted separately from peripheral blood before TCR sequencing. Counted from cysteine to phenylalanine, this CDR3 has 16 amino acids. Only the CDR3 DNA stays, 48 bases, in frame from base 1. CDR1 and CDR2 (LNHNV, YYDKDF) derive from the germline V gene (reference sequence). Cut back by 5 bases and 0 bases, the V and J ends lie 14 bases apart. To sequence the TCRbeta CDR3 region, genomic DNA was isolated from the sorted cells. TCRbeta CDR3 regions were sequenced using the immunoSEQ Assay. Sourced from immuneACCESS, this table was stored by TCRdb with only in-frame sequences that have V and J called. A share of the clones is absent; for the studies checked, an unresolved V gene accounts for under half, and the remainder has no known explanation. The sample contains over 55,000 clones, 84% of them found a single time. The ten largest clones represent approximately 2.4% of the sample.

This clone was seen only once. Its recognized antigen is unknown. Base qualities were left out, and no much larger clone turns up one base away. This receptor was identified in an adult with an advanced solid tumor such as melanoma, head and neck, liver or kidney cancer. Specimen: CD4+ or CD8+ T cells sorted from blood, collected in a trial of the OX40 agonist ivuxolimab. The V and J genes are TRBV15 and TRBJ1-5; TRBD1 could be the D gene, as 5 bases match. The encoded CDR3 is CATSREGPDSNQPQHF. The bases are TGTGCCACCAGCCGTGAGGGACCGGATAGCAATCAGCCCCAGCATTTT.